This TCR beta chain was observed in a study of cytotoxic CD8 clonotypes in ibrutinib-treated CLL. Study background: The subjects consisted of about 10 relapsed/refractory and some 14 treatment-naive individuals, with about 17 IGHV unmutated. Following treatment for a median around 13 months, range 6 to 36, response samples were then taken.

The protocol was immunoSEQ multiplex PCR, while the TCRdb copy is restricted to in-frame clones and leaves out a portion. The profile covers some 130,000 clones, with 60% to 85% appearing a single time and 4.5% to 6.5% taken by the ten largest. The CDR3 contains 15 residues. Per the germline V gene, CDR1 is SEHNR and CDR2 is FQNEAQ (reference sequence). The ends lost 7 bases at V and 2 bases at J; junction bases unmatched: 10. Of note for this clone: Its cognate antigen is unknown.

The study, taken as a whole, reports: Researchers report that baseline clonality outpaced age-matched healthy donors and tracked circulating CD8+ T-cell counts. Public clonotypes proved infrequent, and on treatment they shrank or remained steady.

The sequence was obtained from a human donor with chronic lymphocytic leukemia. The chain employs TRBV7-9 and TRBJ2-5; 7 nucleotides align to TRBD2. Sequenced material: PBMCs, taken after 24 months of ibrutinib treatment. The chain's CDR3 is CASTFDGGWQETQYF. The CDR3 nucleotides read TGTGCCAGCACCTTTGACGGGGGGTGGCAAGAGACCCAGTACTTC.